This TCR beta chain was retrieved from a study of CD4+ T cells in melanoma. The assay was immunoSEQ multiplex PCR, and TCRdb's table has in-frame clones only and misses some. The repertoire includes around 130,000 clones, around 90% of them detected once, and more than 1.5% sits in the top ten. Points on this clone: Antigen: not known.

CDR1 is MGHRA and CDR2 is YSYEKL in the germline V gene. Trimming took 4 bases from V and 5 from J, leaving 17 bases between them. The CDR3 is made up of 15 amino acids. General study points: Neoantigen-specific CD4+ T cells in melanoma reportedly had diverse differentiation states. CD8+ T cell, macrophage and B cell function reportedly correlated with neoantigen-specific CD4+ T cells.

This clonotype was obtained from a human donor with melanoma. This sequence joins TRBV4-1 and TRBJ1-1, with D uncertain. The CDR3, as DNA: TGCGCCAGCAGCCCAGCCGCAGGACGTCAGACTGAAGCTTTCTTT. Translating it yields CASSPAAGRQTEAFF.